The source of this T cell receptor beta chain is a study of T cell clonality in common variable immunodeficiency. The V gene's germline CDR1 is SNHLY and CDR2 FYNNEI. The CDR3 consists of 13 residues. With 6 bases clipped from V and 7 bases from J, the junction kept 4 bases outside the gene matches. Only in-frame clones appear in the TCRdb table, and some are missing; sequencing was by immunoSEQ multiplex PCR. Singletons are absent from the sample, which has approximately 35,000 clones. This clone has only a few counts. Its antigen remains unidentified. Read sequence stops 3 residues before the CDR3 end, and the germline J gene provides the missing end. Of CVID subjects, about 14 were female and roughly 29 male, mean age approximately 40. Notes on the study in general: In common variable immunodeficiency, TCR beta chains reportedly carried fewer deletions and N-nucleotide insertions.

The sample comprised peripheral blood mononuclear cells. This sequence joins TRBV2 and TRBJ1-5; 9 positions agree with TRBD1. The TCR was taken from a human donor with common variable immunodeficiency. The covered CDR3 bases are TGTGCCAGCAGCACAGGGGGCGCACAGCCC. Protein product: CASSTGGAQP. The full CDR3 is CASSTGGAQPQHF.